The 30 T cell receptor beta chains below all came from one sample that was sequenced in a study of cytotoxic CD8 clonotypes in ibrutinib-treated CLL. Sequencing was performed with immunoSEQ multiplex PCR; in TCRdb, only in-frame clones are kept and a portion is missing. The sample contains approximately 320,000 clones, under 70% of which appear only once. The sample in question was PBMCs, obtained after 36 months of ibrutinib treatment. These receptor sequences come from a human donor with chronic lymphocytic leukemia.

J is TRBJ2-5 and V is TRBV7-8; tentative D call: TRBD1 (6 bases). The CDR3 covers 14 residues. The germline V gene encodes CDR1 SGHVS and CDR2 FQNEAQ. The germline V and J ends were trimmed by 3 bases and 0 bases, with 8 bases remaining between them. The CDR3 coding sequence is TGTGCCAGCAGCTTCGACAGGTACCAAGAGACCCAGTACTTC. It translates to CASSFDRYQETQYF.

The chain couples TRBV20-1 to TRBJ1-5; D unresolved. Trimming removed 3 bases from V and 4 bases from J, with 4 bases in between. Per germline, CDR1 DFQATT and CDR2 SNEGSKA (reference sequence). This CDR3 contains 11 residues. This chain's CDR3 is CSASPNQPQHF. The DNA of the CDR3 is TGCAGTGCTAGTCCTAATCAGCCCCAGCATTTT.

In this sample, this clone turned up once. This chain uses TRBV6-9 with TRBJ2-2; the match to TRBD2 covers 10 bases. J gave up 0 bases and V 6 bases, and 7 bases lay outside the gene matches. Germline V gene lookup returns CDR1 MNHGY and CDR2 SVAAGI. CDR3 length equals 17 residues. The CDR3 DNA reads as TGTGCCAGCAGGGAAAATCTAGCGGGAGCGAACACCGGGGAGCTGTTTTTT. Residues: CASRENLAGANTGELFF.

The V and J genes are TRBV15 and TRBJ2-7; D might be TRBD2 (5 bases). Per germline, CDR1 LNHNV and CDR2 YYDKDF (reference sequence). The CDR3 covers 17 residues. Deletions cut 1 base from V and 2 bases from J, with 18 bases between. CDR3 DNA sequence: TGTGCCACCAGCAGAGGGACCCCGGGTAGCGCGACCTACGAGCAGTACTTC. This sequence encodes CATSRGTPGSATYEQYF.

The chain is built from TRBV7-2 and TRBJ1-2, with TRBD1 as a possible D gene (6 bases). The V and J ends lost 3 bases and 4 bases respectively, with 15 bases between them. Germline-derived CDR1 and CDR2 are SGHTA and FQGNSA. This CDR3 has 15 residues. The DNA of the CDR3 is TGTGCCAGCAGCTTTGACGGACAGAAACTCTATGGCTACACCTTC. Translation gives CASSFDGQKLYGYTF.

This chain joins TRBV7-6 and TRBJ2-7; tentative D call: TRBD2 (5 bases). There are 14 residues in the CDR3. Between the trimmed V and J ends, which lost 5 bases and 2 bases, there was a span of 13 bases. The germline V gene encodes CDR1 SGHVS and CDR2 FNYEAQ. The CDR3 region has the DNA TGTGCCAGCAGCCTTGGGAGCATCCCCTACGAGCAGTACTTC. It translates to CASSLGSIPYEQYF.

The chain couples TRBV5-1 to TRBJ2-2, with D tentatively TRBD1 (5 bases). CDR1 is SGHRS and CDR2 is YFSETQ in the germline V gene. This CDR3 has 14 amino acids. Trimming stripped 5 bases from V and 0 bases from J, with 8 bases between. The CDR3 DNA sequence: TGCGCCAGCAGACTGACAGCGAACACCGGGGAGCTGTTTTTT. Translation gives CASRLTANTGELFF.

This chain connects TRBV28 to TRBJ2-2; D call uncertain. The CDR3 has 13 residues. Between the trimmed V and J ends, which lost 4 bases and 4 bases, there was a span of 7 bases. Germline V gene data show CDR1 as MDHEN and CDR2 as SYDVKM. CDR3 sequence (DNA): TGTGCCAGCAGTTCCCGTGGCACCGGGGAGCTGTTTTTT. Residues: CASSSRGTGELFF. Looking up the rest from reference TRBV28 and TRBJ2-2 gives the full variable domain: DVKVTQSSRYLVKRTGEKVFLECVQDMDHENMFWYRQDPGLGLRLIYFSYDVKMKEKGDIPEGYSVSREKKERFSLILESASTNQTSMYLCASSSRGTGELFFGEGSRLTVL.

V usage is TRBV5-4 and J usage is TRBJ1-4; weak D call: TRBD1 (5 bases). Trimming shortened V by 6 bases and J by 3 bases, and 15 bases separated the two germline ends. Germline values: CDR1 SGHNT, CDR2 YYREEE (reference sequence). This CDR3 is built from 15 residues. CDR3 residues: CASTLGGVPNEKLFF. CDR3 sequence (DNA): TGTGCCAGCACCCTGGGAGGGGTACCTAATGAAAAACTGTTTTTT.

The gene calls are TRBV27 and TRBJ2-7; TRBD1 aligns across 8 bases. V lost 4 bases to trimming and J lost 0 bases; unmatched junction nucleotides: 2. This CDR3 comprises 14 residues. Germline V gene sequence: CDR1 MNHEY, CDR2 SMNVEV (reference sequence). CDR3 bases: TGTGCCAGCAGTTGGGGGACAGGCTCCTACGAGCAGTACTTC. This codes for CASSWGTGSYEQYF.

Only one count was recorded for this clone. The chain employs TRBV7-9 and TRBJ2-3, with 13 bases matching TRBD2. CDR1 is SEHNR and CDR2 is FQNEAQ in the germline V gene (reference sequence). This CDR3 contains 18 residues. The junction had 6 bases not matched to a gene; V was cut back by 3 bases and J by 0 bases. CDR3: CASSLGLAGSRSTDTQYF. As DNA, the CDR3 is TGTGCCAGCAGCTTGGGACTAGCGGGGTCGCGAAGCACAGATACGCAGTATTTT.

The CDR3 DNA sequence: TGTGCCAGCAGCTCTACCGGGACTAGCGGGGGGTACAGCTCCTACGAGCAGTACTTC. It yields the protein CASSSTGTSGGYSSYEQYF. This chain uses TRBV7-9 with TRBJ2-7; TRBD2 matches at 15 bases. Germline CDR1 and CDR2: SEHNR and FQNEAQ (reference sequence). This CDR3 spans 19 amino acids. Trimming at V came to 4 bases and at J to 0 bases, leaving 10 bases not matched to a gene.

The chain combines TRBV2 with TRBJ1-2; D gene unclear. The CDR3 extends over 11 amino acids. V dropped 6 bases and J dropped 4 bases, with 6 bases sitting between them. Germline CDR1 SNHLY, CDR2 FYNNEI. CDR3 coding DNA: TGTGCCAGCAGCAGATCCTATGGCTACACCTTC. Translated, it gives CASSRSYGYTF.

The chain links TRBV6-5 to TRBJ2-5, with TRBD1 matching over 8 bases. Germline trimming cut 4 bases from V and 5 bases from J; bases unmatched to any gene: 6. This CDR3 spans 14 amino acids. Germline V lookup: CDR1 MNHEY, CDR2 SVGAGI. The CDR3 here is CASSSRGRRETQYF. The CDR3 DNA follows: TGTGCCAGCAGTTCCAGGGGGCGAAGGGAGACCCAGTACTTC.

The chain employs TRBV9 and TRBJ2-2; 15 bases align to TRBD2. V dropped 0 bases and J dropped 3; count of bases not matched to a gene: 12. The CDR3 spans 21 residues. Germline assignment: CDR1 SGDLS and CDR2 YYNGEE. CDR3 in DNA: TGTGCCAGCAGCGTAGTCCCCTGGACTAGCGGGGGGGCCATTGACACCGGGGAGCTGTTTTTT. Translated: CASSVVPWTSGGAIDTGELFF.

This chain links TRBV5-1 with TRBJ1-3; weak D call: TRBD1 (6 bases). The germline V gene encodes CDR1 SGHRS and CDR2 YFSETQ. V gave up 3 bases and J gave up 4 bases, with 11 bases separating them. The CDR3 extends over 14 amino acids. CDR3 coding DNA: TGCGCCAGCAGCTCACAGGGATACGGAAACACCATATATTTT. Translation: CASSSQGYGNTIYF. The full variable domain, with the rest looked up from reference TRBV5-1 and TRBJ1-3, is KAGVTQTPRYLIKTRGQQVTLSCSPISGHRSVSWYQQTPGQGLQFLFEYFSETQRNKGNFPGRFSGRQFSNSRSEMNVSTLELGDSALYLCASSSQGYGNTIYFGEGSWLTVV.

Details on this clone: Germline is not matched at one junction end, which may reflect a read error. The chain has TRBV5-6 and TRBJ2-7, with 9 nucleotides matching TRBD1. This CDR3 is 15 amino acids long. Germline-derived CDR1 and CDR2 are SGHDT and YYEEEE. The CDR3: CASFSGTGYSLPTNF. DNA for the CDR3: TGTGCCAGCTTCTCCGGGACAGGGTACAGCTTACCGACGAACTTC.

V gene TRBV29-1 combines with J gene TRBJ2-7; 9 nucleotides align to TRBD1. Germline values: CDR1 SQVTM, CDR2 ANQGSEA. The V segment lost 4 bases and the J segment 2 bases; nucleotides outside the gene matches: 6. The CDR3 is 14 residues long. CDR3 amino acids: CSVGGGQGTYEQYF. The CDR3 region has the DNA TGCAGCGTTGGGGGTGGACAGGGGACCTACGAGCAGTACTTC.

The chain employs TRBV27 and TRBJ1-2; 7 nucleotides align to TRBD1. V shed 5 bases and J 4 bases; nucleotides not matched to a gene: 10. The CDR3 is made up of 15 amino acids. CDR1 and CDR2 from the germline V gene are MNHEY and SMNVEV (reference sequence). In nucleotides, the CDR3 is TGTGCCAGCAGTGACTTCCGGGACAGCCTCTATGGCTACACCTTC. Amino acid sequence: CASSDFRDSLYGYTF.

The rearrangement links TRBV7-6 to TRBJ2-1; D remains ambiguous. Germline V CDR1 and CDR2: SGHVS, FNYEAQ. V dropped 1 base and J dropped 0 bases, with 7 bases sitting between them. This CDR3 region has 15 residues. The CDR3 sequence: CASSLETSSYNEQFF. The CDR3 DNA reads as TGTGCCAGCAGCTTAGAGACCAGCTCCTACAATGAGCAGTTCTTC.

The sample holds a few counts of this clone. The V and J genes are TRBV10-3 and TRBJ2-1, with D possibly matching TRBD2 (5 bases). Germline CDR1 and CDR2: ENHRY and SYGVKD. The CDR3 consists of 16 residues. Trimming removed 6 bases from V and 6 bases from J, with 21 bases in between. The CDR3 loop is CAISPLSRRGFNEQFF. The CDR3 nucleotides read TGTGCCATCAGCCCCCTGAGCCGCCGAGGGTTCAATGAGCAGTTCTTC.

The table lists this clone with a count of one. The chain carries TRBV2 and TRBJ2-7, with TRBD2 matching 12 bases. In germline, CDR1 is SNHLY, CDR2 FYNNEI. V lost 6 bases, J lost 3 bases, and 6 bases stayed unmatched. The CDR3 runs to 15 residues. The CDR3 spells CASRVRLAGDYEQYF. The CDR3 bases are TGTGCCAGCAGGGTTAGACTAGCGGGAGACTACGAGCAGTACTTC.

This clone was recorded only once. This chain connects TRBV5-4 to TRBJ2-7, with 11 bases lining up with TRBD1. V shed 3 bases and J 5 bases; nucleotides not matched to a gene: 7. The germline gives CDR1 SGHNT, CDR2 YYREEE (reference sequence). The CDR3 loop spans 15 amino acids. In DNA form, the CDR3 reads TGTGCCAGCAGCTCCCCGGACAGGGGGCCGGACGAGCAGTACTTC. Translated: CASSSPDRGPDEQYF.

The chain has TRBV6-1 and TRBJ2-5; 7 nucleotides agree with TRBD2. CDR3 length: 16 amino acids. Germline V gene lookup returns CDR1 MNHNS and CDR2 SASEGT. With 0 bases clipped from V and 5 bases from J, the junction kept 9 bases outside the gene matches. In DNA form, the CDR3 reads TGTGCCAGCAGTGAAGCGCTGGCGGGGAGGGGTGAGACCCAGTACTTC. Translating it yields CASSEALAGRGETQYF.

The chain is built from TRBV28 and TRBJ2-2, with D unresolved. Per the germline V gene, CDR1 is MDHEN and CDR2 is SYDVKM. V was trimmed by 2 bases and J by 1 base, leaving 11 bases between them. This CDR3 is 16 amino acids long. CDR3 sequence reads: CASSLSEPMNTGELFF. CDR3 DNA: TGTGCCAGCAGTTTAAGTGAACCGATGAACACCGGGGAGCTGTTTTTT. Complete variable domain (other parts from reference TRBV28 and TRBJ2-2): DVKVTQSSRYLVKRTGEKVFLECVQDMDHENMFWYRQDPGLGLRLIYFSYDVKMKEKGDIPEGYSVSREKKERFSLILESASTNQTSMYLCASSLSEPMNTGELFFGEGSRLTVL.

The table lists this clone with a count of one. The V call is TRBV23-1, the J call TRBJ2-7; D gene uncertain. TRBV23-1 is an open reading frame whose function is uncertain. Trimming stripped 7 bases from V and 0 bases from J, with 19 bases between. The CDR3 consists of 16 residues. DNA for the CDR3: TGCGCCAGCAACAATCCCGATGACGCCAGCTCCTACGAGCAGTACTTC. Translated: CASNNPDDASSYEQYF.

The chain's CDR3 is CASSLSSGSWELFF. The CDR3 DNA sequence: TGTGCCAGCAGTTTATCTAGCGGGAGTTGGGAGCTGTTTTTT. The rearrangement uses TRBV27 and TRBJ2-2, with 9 bases that match TRBD2. CDR3 length: 14 residues. V was clipped by 0 bases and J by 9 bases; unmatched bases: 2. The germline V gene has CDR1 MNHEY and CDR2 SMNVEV (reference sequence).

This clone appeared a single time. This chain links TRBV29-1 with TRBJ1-2; 7 bases are shared with TRBD1. The CDR3 has 14 amino acids. Germline loops: CDR1 SQVTM, CDR2 ANQGSEA. The J segment lost 0 bases and the V segment lost 6 bases, leaving 7 bases of the junction unmatched. CDR3 region: CSVRTGWTNYGYTF. CDR3 coding DNA: TGCAGCGTACGGACAGGCTGGACTAACTATGGCTACACCTTC.

This chain uses TRBV19 with TRBJ2-7; 9 bases line up with TRBD1. Looked up from germline, CDR1 is LNHDA and CDR2 is SQIVND (reference sequence). The CDR3 consists of 15 residues. Losses at the gene ends were 5 bases for V and 4 bases for J; bases not matched to a gene: 9. The CDR3 is CASSVGQGHYYEQYF. The CDR3 DNA reads TGTGCCAGTAGTGTGGGACAGGGACATTATTACGAGCAGTACTTC.

This clone was found once. The chain combines TRBV6-5 with TRBJ1-2, with D unresolved. This CDR3 comprises 14 residues. Deletions cut 4 bases from V and 5 bases from J, with 14 bases between. Germline values: CDR1 MNHEY, CDR2 SVGAGI. The DNA of the CDR3 is TGTGCCAGCAGTTTTTCACAGATTGGTTATGGCTACACCTTC. This gives the protein CASSFSQIGYGYTF.